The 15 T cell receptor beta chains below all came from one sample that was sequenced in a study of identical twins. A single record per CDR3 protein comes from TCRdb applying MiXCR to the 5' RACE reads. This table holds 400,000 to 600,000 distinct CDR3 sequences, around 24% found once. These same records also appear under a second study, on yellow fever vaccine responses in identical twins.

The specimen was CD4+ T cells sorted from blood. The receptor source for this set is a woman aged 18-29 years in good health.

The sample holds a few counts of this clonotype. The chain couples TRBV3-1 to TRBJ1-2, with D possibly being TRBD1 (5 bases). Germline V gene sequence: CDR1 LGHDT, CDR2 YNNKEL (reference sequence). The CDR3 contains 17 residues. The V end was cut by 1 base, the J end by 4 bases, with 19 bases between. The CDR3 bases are TGTGCCAGCAGCCAAGGCTTCGAAGGGACCCAGGGCTATGGCTACACCTTC. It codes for CASSQGFEGTQGYGYTF. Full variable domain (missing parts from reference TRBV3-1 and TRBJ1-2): DTAVSQTPKYLVTQMGNDKSIKCEQNLGHDTMYWYKQDSKKFLKIMFSYNNKELIINETVPNRFSPKSPDKAHLNLHINSLELGDSAVYFCASSQGFEGTQGYGYTFGSGTRLTVV.

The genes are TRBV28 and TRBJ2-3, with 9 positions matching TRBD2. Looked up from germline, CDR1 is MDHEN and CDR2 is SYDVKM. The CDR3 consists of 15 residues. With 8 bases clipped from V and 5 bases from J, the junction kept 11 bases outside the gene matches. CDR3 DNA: TGTGCCAGCGCCTCGGGGAGCGGGGGGTTAGATACGCAGTATTTT. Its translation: CASASGSGGLDTQYF.

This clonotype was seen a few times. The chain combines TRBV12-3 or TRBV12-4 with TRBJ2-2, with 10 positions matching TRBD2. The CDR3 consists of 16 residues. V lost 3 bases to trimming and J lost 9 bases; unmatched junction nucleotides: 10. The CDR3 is CASSFSGLADLRELFF. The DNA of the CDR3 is TGTGCCAGCAGTTTCTCAGGACTAGCGGATCTCCGGGAGCTGTTTTTT.

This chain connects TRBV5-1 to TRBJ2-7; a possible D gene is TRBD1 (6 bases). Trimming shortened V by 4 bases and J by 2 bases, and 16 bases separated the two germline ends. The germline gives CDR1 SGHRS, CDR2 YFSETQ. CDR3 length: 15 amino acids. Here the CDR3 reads CASSPLGQYAYEQYF. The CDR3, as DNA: TGCGCCAGCAGCCCCCTCGGACAGTACGCCTACGAGCAGTACTTC.

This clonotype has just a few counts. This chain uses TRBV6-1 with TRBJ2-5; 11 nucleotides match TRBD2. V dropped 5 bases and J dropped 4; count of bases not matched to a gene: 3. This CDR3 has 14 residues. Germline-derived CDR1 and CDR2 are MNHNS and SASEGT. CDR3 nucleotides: TGTGCCAGCAGTATTCTAGCGGGGGGAGAGACCCAGTACTTC. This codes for CASSILAGGETQYF.

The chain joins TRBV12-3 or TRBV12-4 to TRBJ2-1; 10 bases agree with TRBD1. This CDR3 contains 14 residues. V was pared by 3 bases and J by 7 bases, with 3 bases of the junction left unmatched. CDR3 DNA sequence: TGTGCCAGCAGTTTCTGGGACAGGGGTAATGAGCAGTTCTTC. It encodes CASSFWDRGNEQFF.

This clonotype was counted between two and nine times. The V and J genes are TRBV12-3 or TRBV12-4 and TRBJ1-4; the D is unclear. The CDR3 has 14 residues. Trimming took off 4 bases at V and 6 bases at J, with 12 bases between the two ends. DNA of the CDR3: TGTGCCAGCAGTTACAGCCCTCTGGATGAAAAACTGTTTTTT. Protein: CASSYSPLDEKLFF.

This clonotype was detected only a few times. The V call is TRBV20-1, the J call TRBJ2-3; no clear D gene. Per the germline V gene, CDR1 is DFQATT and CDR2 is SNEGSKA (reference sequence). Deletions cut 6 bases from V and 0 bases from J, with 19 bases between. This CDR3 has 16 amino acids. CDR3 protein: CSAQLTPWESTDTQYF. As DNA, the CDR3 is TGCAGTGCCCAACTAACCCCCTGGGAAAGCACAGATACGCAGTATTTT.

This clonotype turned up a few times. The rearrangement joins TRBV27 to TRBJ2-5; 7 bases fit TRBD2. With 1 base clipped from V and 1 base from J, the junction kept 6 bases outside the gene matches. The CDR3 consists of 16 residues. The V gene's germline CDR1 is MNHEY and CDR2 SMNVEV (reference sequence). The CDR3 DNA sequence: TGTGCCAGCAGTTTATTGGGGGGGGTCCTCCAAGAGACCCAGTACTTC. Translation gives CASSLLGGVLQETQYF.

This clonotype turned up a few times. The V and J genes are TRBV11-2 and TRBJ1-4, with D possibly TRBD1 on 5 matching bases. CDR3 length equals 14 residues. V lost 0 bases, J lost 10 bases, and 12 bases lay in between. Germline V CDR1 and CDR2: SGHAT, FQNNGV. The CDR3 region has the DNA TGTGCCAGCAGCTTAGATCTTTCAGGGAGAAAACTGTTTTTT. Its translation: CASSLDLSGRKLFF.

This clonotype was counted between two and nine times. The CDR3 DNA sequence: TGCAGTGCTAGCGGGGATAACACCGGGGAGCTGTTTTTT. The encoded protein is CSASGDNTGELFF. The chain employs TRBV20-1 and TRBJ2-2; D possibly corresponds to TRBD2 (5 bases). V lost 3 bases, J lost 2 bases, and 7 bases lay in between. This CDR3 region has 13 residues. Germline V CDR1 and CDR2: DFQATT, SNEGSKA (reference sequence).

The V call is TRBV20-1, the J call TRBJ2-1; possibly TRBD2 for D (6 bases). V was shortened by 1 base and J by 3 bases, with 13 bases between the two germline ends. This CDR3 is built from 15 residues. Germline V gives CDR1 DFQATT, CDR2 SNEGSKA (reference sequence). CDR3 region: CSARGGEIFYNEQFF. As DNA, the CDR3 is TGCAGTGCTAGAGGCGGGGAGATTTTCTACAATGAGCAGTTCTTC.

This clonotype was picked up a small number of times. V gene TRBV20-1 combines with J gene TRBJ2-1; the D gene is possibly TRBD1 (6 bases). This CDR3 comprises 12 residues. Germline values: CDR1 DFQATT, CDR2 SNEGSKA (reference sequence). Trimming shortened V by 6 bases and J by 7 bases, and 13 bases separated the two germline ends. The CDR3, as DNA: TGCAGTGCGGAAACAGGGAAGAATGAGCAGTTCTTC. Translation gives CSAETGKNEQFF.

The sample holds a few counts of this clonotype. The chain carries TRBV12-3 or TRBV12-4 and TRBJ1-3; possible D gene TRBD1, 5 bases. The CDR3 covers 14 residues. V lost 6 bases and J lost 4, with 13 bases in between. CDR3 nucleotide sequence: TGTGCCAGCAGATTCCAGGGTTACGGAAACACCATATATTTT. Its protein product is CASRFQGYGNTIYF.

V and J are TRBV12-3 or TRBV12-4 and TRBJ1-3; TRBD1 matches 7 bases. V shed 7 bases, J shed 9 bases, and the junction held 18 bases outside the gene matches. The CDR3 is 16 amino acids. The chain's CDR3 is CASTVAGGIPIGTIYF. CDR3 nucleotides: TGTGCCAGCACCGTGGCAGGGGGGATCCCTATTGGCACCATATATTTT.